The clone carrying this T cell receptor beta chain has ten or more counts. Its antigen is currently unknown. The CDR3 end lies 3 residues beyond the end of the read and is filled in from the germline J gene. The data stem from a study of T cell clonality in common variable immunodeficiency. General study points: Compared with controls, CVID subjects had fewer shared TCRbeta clones. Reportedly, TCR beta sequences from common variable immunodeficiency showed fewer deletions and N-nucleotide insertions.

Blood samples were heparinized, about 5 to 9 ml per donor. TCRdb's table, derived via immunoSEQ multiplex PCR, lists solely in-frame clones and lacks some. Listed for the sample are 75,000 to 85,000 clones, none seen a single time. Trimming took 6 bases from V and 6 from J; bases not matched to a gene: 10. The CDR3 sequence is 15 residues long. V gene TRBV12-3 or TRBV12-4 combines with J gene TRBJ2-7; 11 bases match TRBD1. The specimen was peripheral blood mononuclear cells. This sequence originates from a person aged 18 to 75 in good health. CDR3: CASRFSGDRGFEQYF. The CDR3 bases that were read are TGTGCCAGCAGATTTTCGGGGGACAGGGGGTTCGAG.